The rows below give T cell receptor beta chains drawn from one sample of a study of blood T cell repertoires in COVID-19. TCRdb keeps only in-frame clones here, not all; method: immunoSEQ multiplex PCR. The data show a few hundred thousand clones, around 87% seen once. The sequencing sample was made of peripheral blood. Receptor source: a woman in her forties or fifties who had recovered from COVID-19. Both conserved end residues are part of each CDR3. The D gene is left open where the match is weak. Not all rows give a size; the values are once, few, many and, for expanded clones, a class.

TRBV9	once	TRBJ2-5	-	CASSVAIQETQYF	TGTGCCAGCAGCGTAGCTATCCAAGAGACCCAGTACTTC
TRBV4-1	-	TRBJ1-2	-	CASSQSRGTNILNYGYTF	TGCGCCAGCAGCCAAAGTCGCGGGACCAACATACTGAACTATGGCTACACCTTC
TRBV10-3	-	TRBJ2-5	TRBD1	CAIGDRVQETQYF	TGTGCCATCGGGGACAGGGTTCAAGAGACCCAGTACTTC
TRBV3-1/TRBV3-2	-	TRBJ1-5	-	CASSPSHPDTNQPQHF	TGTGCCAGCAGCCCCTCACATCCTGACACAAATCAGCCCCAGCATTTT
TRBV18	-	TRBJ2-7	TRBD1	CASSPTGGYHEQYF	TGTGCCAGCTCACCGACAGGGGGGTATCACGAGCAGTACTTC
TRBV6-2/TRBV6-3	-	TRBJ1-5	TRBD1	CASSPGDRGLVQPQHF	TGTGCCAGCAGTCCAGGGGACAGGGGTCTGGTTCAGCCCCAGCATTTT
TRBV7-9	-	TRBJ2-1	TRBD1	CASRARPGQGVNEQFF	TGTGCCAGCAGGGCACGCCCCGGACAGGGAGTGAATGAGCAGTTCTTC
TRBV6-5	-	TRBJ2-2	-	CATAGPNTGELFF	TGTGCCACCGCGGGACCGAACACCGGGGAGCTGTTTTTT
TRBV15	few	TRBJ2-1	-	CATSRDIGLNEQFF	TGTGCCACCAGCAGAGATATCGGGTTAAATGAGCAGTTCTTC
TRBV28	-	TRBJ1-1	-	CASSLTRGAGGDEAFF	TGTGCCAGCAGTTTGACGCGGGGGGCAGGTGGGGATGAAGCTTTCTTT
TRBV10-3	-	TRBJ2-3	TRBD1	CAISEPGTGSTDTQYF	TGTGCCATCAGTGAGCCCGGGACAGGATCCACAGATACGCAGTATTTT
TRBV30	-	TRBJ1-6	-	CAWNWAGNYNSPLHF	TGTGCCTGGAATTGGGCAGGGAACTATAATTCACCCCTCCACTTT
TRBV28	few	TRBJ2-7	-	CASSSGQLYEQYF	TGTGCCAGCAGTTCAGGACAGTTATACGAGCAGTACTTC
TRBV9	once	TRBJ2-1	-	CASSVAESRSYNEQFF	TGTGCCAGCAGCGTAGCGGAGAGCCGCTCCTACAATGAGCAGTTCTTC
TRBV5-1	-	TRBJ2-1	TRBD2	CASSLPSGNEQFF	TGCGCCAGCAGCTTGCCTAGCGGAAATGAGCAGTTCTTC
TRBV7-9	-	TRBJ1-1	-	CASSLAEYTEAFF	TGTGCCAGCAGCTTAGCAGAGTACACTGAAGCTTTCTTT
TRBV2	-	TRBJ1-6	TRBD1	CASMRQGLGSPLHF	TGTGCCAGCATGAGACAGGGCTTAGGATCACCCCTCCACTTT
TRBV27	-	TRBJ1-4	TRBD1	CASSTWTGANEKLFF	TGTGCCAGCAGTACCTGGACAGGGGCTAATGAAAAACTGTTTTTT
TRBV4-3	-	TRBJ2-5	-	CASSQDPLGASGQETQYF	TGCGCCAGCAGCCAAGACCCGCTAGGGGCCTCTGGGCAAGAGACCCAGTACTTC
TRBV27	-	TRBJ2-2	-	CASSLWAAGGELFF	TGTGCCAGCAGTTTATGGGCCGCAGGAGGGGAGCTGTTTTTT
TRBV4-2	-	TRBJ1-3	TRBD1	CASSQDTGANTIYF	TGTGCCAGCAGCCAAGATACAGGGGCAAACACCATATATTTT
TRBV28	once	TRBJ1-5	TRBD1	CASSFLGGAFQPQHF	TGTGCCAGCAGTTTCTTAGGGGGCGCGTTCCAGCCCCAGCATTTT
TRBV2	once	TRBJ1-2	TRBD1	CASKGDSHYGYTF	TGTGCCAGCAAAGGGGACAGCCACTATGGCTACACCTTC
TRBV7-2	once	TRBJ2-7	TRBD2	CASSLTPGTSGGYEQYF	TGTGCCAGCAGCTTGACCCCCGGGACTAGCGGGGGTTACGAGCAGTACTTC
TRBV6-6	few	TRBJ2-7	-	CASTQTPQREQYF	TGTGCCAGCACCCAGACCCCCCAGCGGGAGCAGTACTTC
TRBV5-4	few	TRBJ2-1	-	CASSSAETYNEQFF	TGTGCCAGCAGCTCAGCGGAGACCTACAATGAGCAGTTCTTC
TRBV25-1	once	TRBJ1-1	TRBD1	CASSEFRTGGTEAFF	TGTGCCAGCAGTGAATTTCGGACAGGGGGCACTGAAGCTTTCTTT
TRBV6-2/TRBV6-3	-	TRBJ1-5	-	CASSPLPGRLGNQPQHF	TGTGCCAGCAGCCCACTTCCAGGGCGACTTGGCAATCAGCCCCAGCATTTT
TRBV7-2	-	TRBJ1-1	-	CASSLKMTGLNTEAFF	TGTGCCAGCAGCTTAAAGATGACAGGCCTGAACACTGAAGCTTTCTTT
TRBV4-3	-	TRBJ2-1	TRBD1	CASSQVTGGGGNEQFF	TGCGCCAGCAGCCAGGTAACAGGGGGCGGTGGCAATGAGCAGTTCTTC
TRBV6-5	-	TRBJ2-7	-	CASSYSTRGGSYEQYF	TGTGCCAGCAGTTACTCGACTCGCGGAGGATCCTACGAGCAGTACTTC
TRBV5-1	-	TRBJ2-3	-	CASSLASGRTDTQYF	TGCGCCAGCAGCTTGGCCTCTGGGCGCACAGATACGCAGTATTTT
TRBV28	-	TRBJ1-5	-	CASSLGPNQPQHF	TGTGCCAGCAGTTTAGGGCCCAATCAGCCCCAGCATTTT
TRBV6-5	-	TRBJ2-2	-	CASRNDRYTGELFF	TGTGCCAGCAGGAACGACAGATACACCGGGGAGCTGTTTTTT
TRBV28	-	TRBJ1-2	-	CASRTRTNYGYTF	TGTGCCAGCAGGACGAGGACTAACTATGGCTACACCTTC
TRBV2	-	TRBJ1-3	-	CASSEGWQDSGNTIYF	TGTGCCAGCAGTGAAGGATGGCAAGACTCTGGAAACACCATATATTTT
TRBV18	-	TRBJ1-1	-	CASFRQTNTEAFF	TGTGCCAGCTTCCGACAGACGAACACTGAAGCTTTCTTT
TRBV5-6	-	TRBJ1-4	TRBD1	CASSSKLQGGEKLFF	TGTGCCAGCAGCTCGAAACTACAGGGGGGTGAAAAACTGTTTTTT
TRBV5-1	-	TRBJ2-1	TRBD2	CASSLAAGGPVSYNEQFF	TGCGCCAGCAGCTTGGCAGCGGGAGGGCCAGTTTCCTACAATGAGCAGTTCTTC
TRBV2	-	TRBJ1-1	-	CANSETGNTEAFF	TGTGCCAACAGTGAAACTGGGAACACTGAAGCTTTCTTT
TRBV5-6	-	TRBJ1-1	-	CATWDKGQGGTEAFF	TGTGCCACTTGGGATAAGGGACAAGGTGGGACTGAAGCTTTCTTT
TRBV6-5	-	TRBJ2-3	TRBD1	CASTGQGAKDTQYF	TGTGCCAGCACCGGACAGGGGGCTAAAGATACGCAGTATTTT
TRBV3-1/TRBV3-2	-	TRBJ2-7	-	CASSQARVYEQYF	TGTGCCAGCAGCCAAGCCCGGGTATACGAGCAGTACTTC
TRBV29-1	-	TRBJ2-1	-	CSVGVPPSSYNEQFF	TGCAGCGTAGGGGTCCCACCTAGCTCCTACAATGAGCAGTTCTTC
TRBV23-1	once	TRBJ1-5	-	CASRLNQPQHF	TGCGCCAGCAGACTCAATCAGCCCCAGCATTTT
TRBV6-5	-	TRBJ1-2	-	CASSQNTYGYTF	TGTGCCAGCAGCCAGAACACCTATGGCTACACCTTC
TRBV7-2	-	TRBJ2-3	-	CASSPPTSPSDTQYF	TGTGCCAGCAGCCCCCCGACTAGTCCCTCAGATACGCAGTATTTT
TRBV6-2/TRBV6-3	-	TRBJ2-6	TRBD1	CASSRDRPLSGANVLTF	TGTGCCAGCAGTCGGGACAGACCACTATCTGGGGCCAACGTCCTGACTTTC
TRBV5-4	-	TRBJ2-3	-	CASSLAVGGDTQYF	TGTGCCAGCAGCTTGGCCGTCGGCGGAGATACGCAGTATTTT
TRBV28	once	TRBJ2-7	TRBD1	CASPPSGQTSYEQYF	TGTGCCAGCCCCCCCTCGGGACAGACTTCCTACGAGCAGTACTTC
TRBV9	once	TRBJ2-1	-	CASSVQGRPYERYNEQFF	TGTGCCAGCAGCGTACAGGGTCGACCATATGAGAGATACAATGAGCAGTTCTTC
TRBV7-9	-	TRBJ2-2	-	CASSRSSAGELFF	TGTGCCAGCAGCAGGAGTTCGGCCGGGGAGCTGTTTTTT
TRBV18	-	TRBJ2-7	-	CASSPGHEQYF	TGTGCCAGCTCACCAGGGCACGAGCAGTACTTC